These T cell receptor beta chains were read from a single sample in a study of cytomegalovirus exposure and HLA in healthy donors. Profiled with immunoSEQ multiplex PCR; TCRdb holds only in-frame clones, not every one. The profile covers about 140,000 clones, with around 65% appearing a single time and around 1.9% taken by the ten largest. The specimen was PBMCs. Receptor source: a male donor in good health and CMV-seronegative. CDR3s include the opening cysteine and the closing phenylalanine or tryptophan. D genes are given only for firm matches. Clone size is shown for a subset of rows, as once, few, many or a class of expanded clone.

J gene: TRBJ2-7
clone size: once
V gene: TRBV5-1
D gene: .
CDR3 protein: CASRAGDSTYEQYF
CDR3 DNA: TGCGCCAGCAGGGCAGGTGACAGTACCTACGAGCAGTACTTC

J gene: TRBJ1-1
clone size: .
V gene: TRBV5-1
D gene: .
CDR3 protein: CASSLEILQGNTEAFF
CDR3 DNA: TGCGCCAGCAGCTTAGAGATCTTGCAGGGAAACACTGAAGCTTTCTTT

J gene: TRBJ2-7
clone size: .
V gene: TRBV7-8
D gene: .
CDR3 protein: CASSLHQGPSYEQYF
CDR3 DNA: TGTGCCAGCAGCTTACATCAGGGCCCCTCCTACGAGCAGTACTTC

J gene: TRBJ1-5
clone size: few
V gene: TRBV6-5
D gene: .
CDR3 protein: CASSYSGANQPQHF
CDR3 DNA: TGTGCCAGCAGTTACTCGGGGGCTAATCAGCCCCAGCATTTT

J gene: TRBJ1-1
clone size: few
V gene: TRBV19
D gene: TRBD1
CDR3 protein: CASNRGNTEAFF
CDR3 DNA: TGTGCCAGTAACAGGGGGAACACTGAAGCTTTCTTT

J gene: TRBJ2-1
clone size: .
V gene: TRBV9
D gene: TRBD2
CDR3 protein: CASSVAGGGNEQFF
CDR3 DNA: TGTGCCAGCAGCGTAGCCGGGGGAGGGAATGAGCAGTTCTTC

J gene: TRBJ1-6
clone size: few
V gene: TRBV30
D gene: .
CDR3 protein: CAWSKEQHNSPLHF
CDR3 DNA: TGTGCCTGGAGTAAGGAACAGCATAATTCACCCCTCCACTTT

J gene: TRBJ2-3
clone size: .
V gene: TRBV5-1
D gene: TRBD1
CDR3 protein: CASSSTDRGSSDTQYF
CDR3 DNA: TGCGCCAGCAGCTCGACCGACAGGGGAAGTTCCGATACGCAGTATTTT

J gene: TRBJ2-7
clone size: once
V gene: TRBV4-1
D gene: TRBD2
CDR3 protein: CASSQDGRRVAGGPYEQYF
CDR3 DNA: TGCGCCAGCAGCCAAGACGGGAGGCGTGTGGCGGGGGGGCCCTACGAGCAGTACTTC

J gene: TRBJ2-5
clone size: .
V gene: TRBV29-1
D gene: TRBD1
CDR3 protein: CSVTGTGGETQYF
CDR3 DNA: TGCAGCGTTACCGGGACAGGGGGAGAGACCCAGTACTTC

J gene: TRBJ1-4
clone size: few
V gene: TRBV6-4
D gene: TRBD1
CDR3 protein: CASTDGRGQRKGTNEKLFF
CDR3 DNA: TGTGCCAGCACCGACGGGAGGGGACAGCGTAAAGGAACTAATGAAAAACTGTTTTTT

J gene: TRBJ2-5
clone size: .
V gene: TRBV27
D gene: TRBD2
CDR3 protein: CASSPLAGGQETQYF
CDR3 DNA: TGTGCCAGCAGTCCCCTAGCGGGGGGCCAAGAGACCCAGTACTTC

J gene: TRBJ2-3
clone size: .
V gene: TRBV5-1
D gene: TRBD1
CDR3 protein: CASSLSPGQGPDTQYF
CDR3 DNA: TGCGCCAGCAGCCTGAGTCCGGGACAGGGTCCAGATACGCAGTATTTT

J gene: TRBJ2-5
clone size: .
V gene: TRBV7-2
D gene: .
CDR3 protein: CASSSYGTLGGETQYF
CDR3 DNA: TGTGCCAGCAGCTCGTACGGGACATTGGGTGGGGAGACCCAGTACTTC